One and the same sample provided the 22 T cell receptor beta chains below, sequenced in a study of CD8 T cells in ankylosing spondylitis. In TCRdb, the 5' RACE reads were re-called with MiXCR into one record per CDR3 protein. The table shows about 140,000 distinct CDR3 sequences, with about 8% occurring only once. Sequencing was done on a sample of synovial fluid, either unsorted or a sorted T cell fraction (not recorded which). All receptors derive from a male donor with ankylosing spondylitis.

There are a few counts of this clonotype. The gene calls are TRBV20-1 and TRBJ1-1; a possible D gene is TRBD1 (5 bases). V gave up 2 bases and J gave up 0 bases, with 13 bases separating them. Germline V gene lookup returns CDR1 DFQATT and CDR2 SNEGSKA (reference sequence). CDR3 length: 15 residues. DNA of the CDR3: TGCAGTGCTAGAAAGCGACAGAATATGAACACTGAAGCTTTCTTT. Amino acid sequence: CSARKRQNMNTEAFF.

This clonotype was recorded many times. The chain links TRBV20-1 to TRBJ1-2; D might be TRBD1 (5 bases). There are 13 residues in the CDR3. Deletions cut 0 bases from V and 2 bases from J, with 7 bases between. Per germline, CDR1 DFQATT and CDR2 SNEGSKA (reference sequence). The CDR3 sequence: CSARDDRNYGYTF. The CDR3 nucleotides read TGCAGTGCTAGAGATGACAGAAACTATGGCTACACCTTC.

CDR3 coding DNA: TGCGCCAGCAGCCAAGGACTAGCGGGAGAAGGAGAGCAGTTCTTC. Protein product: CASSQGLAGEGEQFF. This rearrangement joins TRBV4-3 to TRBJ2-1; 12 bases are shared with TRBD2. CDR3 length: 15 amino acids. Germline V lookup: CDR1 LGHNA, CDR2 YSLEER. Trimming at V came to 1 base and at J to 10 bases, leaving 5 bases not matched to a gene.

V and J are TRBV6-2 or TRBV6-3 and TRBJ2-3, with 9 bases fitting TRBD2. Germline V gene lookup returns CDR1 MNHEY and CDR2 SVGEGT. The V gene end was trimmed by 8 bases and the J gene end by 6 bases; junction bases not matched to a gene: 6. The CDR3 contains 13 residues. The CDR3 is CASCLAGMDTQYF. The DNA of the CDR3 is TGTGCCAGCTGCCTAGCGGGAATGGATACGCAGTATTTT.

CDR3 DNA: TGCGCCAGCAGCTTTAACCCGAACACTGAAGCTTTCTTT. Protein: CASSFNPNTEAFF. The chain employs TRBV5-1 and TRBJ1-1; the D is unclear. This CDR3 spans 13 amino acids. Germline CDR1 and CDR2: SGHRS and YFSETQ. Trimming left V 2 bases short and J 1 base short, with 6 bases between.

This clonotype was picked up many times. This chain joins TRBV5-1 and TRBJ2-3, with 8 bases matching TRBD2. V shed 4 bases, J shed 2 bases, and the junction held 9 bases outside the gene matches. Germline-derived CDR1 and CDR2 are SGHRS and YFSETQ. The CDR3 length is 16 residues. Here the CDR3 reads CASSQNGLAYTDTQYF. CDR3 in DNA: TGCGCCAGCAGCCAGAACGGACTAGCTTACACAGATACGCAGTATTTT.

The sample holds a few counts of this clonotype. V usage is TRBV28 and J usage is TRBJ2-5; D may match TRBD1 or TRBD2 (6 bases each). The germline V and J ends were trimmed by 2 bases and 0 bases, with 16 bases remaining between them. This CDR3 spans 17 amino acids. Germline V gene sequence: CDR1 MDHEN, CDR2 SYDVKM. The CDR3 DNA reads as TGTGCCAGCAGTTTAGCCAGCGGAGGGGGGTACCAAGAGACCCAGTACTTC. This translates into CASSLASGGGYQETQYF.

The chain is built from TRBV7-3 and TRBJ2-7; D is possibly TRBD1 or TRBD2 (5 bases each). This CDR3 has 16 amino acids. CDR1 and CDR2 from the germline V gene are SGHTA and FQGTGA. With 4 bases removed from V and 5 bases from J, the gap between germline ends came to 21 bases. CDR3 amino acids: CASSSSGQKEVHEQYF. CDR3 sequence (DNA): TGTGCCAGCAGCTCGTCGGGGCAAAAGGAAGTCCACGAGCAGTACTTC.

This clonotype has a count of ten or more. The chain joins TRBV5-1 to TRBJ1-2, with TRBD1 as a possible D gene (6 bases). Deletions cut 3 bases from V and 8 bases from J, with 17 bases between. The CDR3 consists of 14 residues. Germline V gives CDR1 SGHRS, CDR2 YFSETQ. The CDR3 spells CASSWDTPEGGYTF. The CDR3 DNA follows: TGCGCCAGCAGCTGGGACACCCCGGAAGGGGGCTACACCTTC.

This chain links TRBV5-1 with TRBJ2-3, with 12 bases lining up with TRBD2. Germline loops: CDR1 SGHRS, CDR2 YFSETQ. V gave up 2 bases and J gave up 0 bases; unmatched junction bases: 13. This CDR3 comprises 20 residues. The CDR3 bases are TGCGCCAGCAGCTTCCGGGGGTCTAGCGGGAGGGCCTGGAGCACAGATACGCAGTATTTT. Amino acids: CASSFRGSSGRAWSTDTQYF.

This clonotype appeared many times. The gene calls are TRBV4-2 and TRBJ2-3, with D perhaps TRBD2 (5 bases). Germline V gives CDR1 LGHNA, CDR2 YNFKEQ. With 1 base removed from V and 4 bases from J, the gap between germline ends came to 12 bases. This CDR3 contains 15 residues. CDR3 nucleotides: TGTGCCAGCAGCCAAGGTTCTAGCACCTCAGATACGCAGTATTTT. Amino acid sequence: CASSQGSSTSDTQYF.

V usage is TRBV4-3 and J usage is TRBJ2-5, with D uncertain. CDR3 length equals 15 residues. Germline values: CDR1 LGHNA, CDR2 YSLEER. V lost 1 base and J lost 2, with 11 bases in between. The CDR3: CASSQGISVQETQYF. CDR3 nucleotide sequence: TGCGCCAGCAGCCAAGGAATCAGCGTTCAAGAGACCCAGTACTTC.

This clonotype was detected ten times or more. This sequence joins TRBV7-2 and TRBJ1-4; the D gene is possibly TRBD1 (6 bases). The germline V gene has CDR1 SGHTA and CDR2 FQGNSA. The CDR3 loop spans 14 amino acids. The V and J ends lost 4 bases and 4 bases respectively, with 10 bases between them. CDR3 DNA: TGTGCCAGCAGCTCAGGGGACAATAATGAAAAACTGTTTTTT. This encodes CASSSGDNNEKLFF.

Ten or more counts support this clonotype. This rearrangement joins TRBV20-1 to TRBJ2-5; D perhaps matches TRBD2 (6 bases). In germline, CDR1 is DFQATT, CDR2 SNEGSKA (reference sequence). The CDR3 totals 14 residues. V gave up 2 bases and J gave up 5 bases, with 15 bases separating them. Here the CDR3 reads CSARLQRASETQYF. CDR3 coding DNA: TGCAGTGCTAGATTACAGCGGGCTTCGGAGACCCAGTACTTC.

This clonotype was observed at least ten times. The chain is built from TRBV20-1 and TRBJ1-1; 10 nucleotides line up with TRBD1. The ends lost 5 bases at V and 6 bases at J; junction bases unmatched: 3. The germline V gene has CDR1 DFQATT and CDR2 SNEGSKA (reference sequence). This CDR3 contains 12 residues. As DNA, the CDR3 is TGCAGTGCTCGACAGGGGGCCGCTGAAGCTTTCTTT. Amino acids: CSARQGAAEAFF.

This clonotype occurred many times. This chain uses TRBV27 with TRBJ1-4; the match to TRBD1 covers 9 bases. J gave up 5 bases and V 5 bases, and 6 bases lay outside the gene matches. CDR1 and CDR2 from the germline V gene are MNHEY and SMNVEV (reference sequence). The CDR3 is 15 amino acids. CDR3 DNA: TGTGCCAGCAGTCGATTCGGGACAGGGAATGAAAAACTGTTTTTT. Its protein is CASSRFGTGNEKLFF.

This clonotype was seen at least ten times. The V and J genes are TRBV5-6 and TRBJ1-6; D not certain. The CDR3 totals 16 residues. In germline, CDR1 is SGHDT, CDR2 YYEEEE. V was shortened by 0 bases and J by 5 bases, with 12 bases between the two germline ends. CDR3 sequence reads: CASSLGWVGDNSPLHF. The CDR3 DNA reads TGTGCCAGCAGCTTGGGGTGGGTCGGAGATAATTCACCCCTCCACTTT. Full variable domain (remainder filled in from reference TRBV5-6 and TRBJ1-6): DAGVTQSPTHLIKTRGQQVTLRCSPKSGHDTVSWYQQALGQGPQFIFQYYEEEERQRGNFPDRFSGHQFPNYSSELNVNALLLGDSALYLCASSLGWVGDNSPLHFGNGTRLTVT.

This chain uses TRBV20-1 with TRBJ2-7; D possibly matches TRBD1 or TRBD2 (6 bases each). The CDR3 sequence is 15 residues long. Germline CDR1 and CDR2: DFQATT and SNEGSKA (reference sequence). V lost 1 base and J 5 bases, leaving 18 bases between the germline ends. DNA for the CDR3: TGCAGTGCTAGAGTCACGGGGGCGTGGATGAACGAGCAGTACTTC. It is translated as CSARVTGAWMNEQYF.

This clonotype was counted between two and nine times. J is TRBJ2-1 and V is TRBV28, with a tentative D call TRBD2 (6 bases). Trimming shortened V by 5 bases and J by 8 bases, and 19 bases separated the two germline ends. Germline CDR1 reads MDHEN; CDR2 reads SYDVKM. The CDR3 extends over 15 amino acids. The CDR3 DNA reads TGTGCCAGCAGTCTCCGCCAACTAGCTTCCGATGAGCAGTTCTTC. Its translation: CASSLRQLASDEQFF.

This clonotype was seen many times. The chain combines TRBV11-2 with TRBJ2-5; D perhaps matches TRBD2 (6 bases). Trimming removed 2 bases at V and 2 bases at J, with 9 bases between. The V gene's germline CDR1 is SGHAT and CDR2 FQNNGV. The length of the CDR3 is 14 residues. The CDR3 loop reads CASSLSLAQETQYF. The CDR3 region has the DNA TGTGCCAGCAGCTTAAGTCTAGCGCAAGAGACCCAGTACTTC.

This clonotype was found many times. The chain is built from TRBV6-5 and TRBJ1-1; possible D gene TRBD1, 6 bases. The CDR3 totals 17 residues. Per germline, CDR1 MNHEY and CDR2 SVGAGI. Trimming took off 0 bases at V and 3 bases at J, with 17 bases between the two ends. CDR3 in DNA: TGTGCCAGCAGTTACTCGCGGACAGTTAAACAGTACACTGAAGCTTTCTTT. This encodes CASSYSRTVKQYTEAFF.

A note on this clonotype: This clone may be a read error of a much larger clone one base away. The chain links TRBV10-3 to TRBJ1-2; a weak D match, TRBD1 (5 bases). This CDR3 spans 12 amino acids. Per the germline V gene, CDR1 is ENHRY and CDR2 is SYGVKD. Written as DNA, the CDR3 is TGTGACATCAGTGTGGCAGGGCAAGGCTACACCTTC. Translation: CDISVAGQGYTF.